This TCR beta chain derives from a study of early T cells in non-severe SARS-CoV-2 infection listed by TCRdb under 2021. About the investigation overall: Because TCR sequencing relied on bulk RNA taken from unsorted whole blood, pairing of alpha and beta chains was not possible.

This clonotype was detected ten times or more. Its cognate antigen has yet to be identified. Base qualities are not provided; no much larger clone lies one nucleotide away. This was a case-control study nested in a cohort of healthcare workers in London, UK, who had nasopharyngeal swab PCR tests and blood samples taken every week. Healthcare workers were recruited during the week of the UK lockdown, between 23 and 31 March 2020, and followed weekly for up to about 16 weeks. Results the study describes overall, beyond this receptor: VDJdb matching was skewed toward anti-spike CD8 responses and likely underestimated virus-specific expansions, missing private and CD4 specificities.

The library was prepared using 5' RACE. TCRdb lists the instrument as NextSeq 500. In the TCR library protocol, unique molecular identifiers were attached to individual cDNA molecules to correct for PCR bias and sequencing error. Both TCR alpha and beta chains were sequenced, and tight co-correlation was observed between alpha and beta sequence abundances in each sample. In the source study's methods: Decombinator V4 was used to annotate the V gene, J gene and CDR3 of the TCR sequences. Expanded TCRs were defined as changing significantly between any two time points under a Poisson model with p below 0.0001. Abundances of TCRs were expressed as counts per million after normalisation to the total number of TCRs sequenced in each sample. VDJdb, accessed 1 November 2021, was searched for CMV, EBV and SARS-CoV-2 annotated TCRs, with TCRs annotated for multiple antigens excluded. The public reads were quality trimmed at Q25 with fastp and then assembled into clones with MiXCR by TCRdb, keeping productive beta chains. All rows with the same CDR3 protein become a single entry with the most common DNA and genes. TCRdb assigned the V and J calls; the authors' analysis was not used. The sample table shows about 40,000 distinct CDR3 sequences, and 4.7% are seen once. 4.8% of the sample belongs to the ten largest clones.

This TCR came from an adult who was a healthcare worker with PCR-confirmed SARS-CoV-2 infection or an uninfected control (not recorded which). Specimen: whole blood.

CDR3 reads: CASSPHRGDLGGYTF. The bases are TGTGCCAGCAGTCCGCACAGGGGAGATCTGGGCGGCTACACCTTC. The chain is made from TRBV12-3 or TRBV12-4 and TRBJ1-2; 7 central nucleotides agree with TRBD1. There are 15 amino acids in the CDR3, from cysteine to phenylalanine inclusive. The only DNA kept is the CDR3, 45 bases in frame from the first base. At the junction V is shortened by 5 bases and J by 8 bases; bases outside the gene matches: 14.